The subject of this entry is one TCR beta chain. This sample was included in a study of blood T cell repertoires in COVID-19. At the level of the study: Spain, Italy and the United States supplied samples that represented acute and convalescent COVID-19. Sample material is recorded as cDNA or gDNA derived from T cells, B-cell-depleted T cells, or PBMCs.

The CDR3 extends over 16 amino acids. With 0 bases removed from V and 0 bases from J, the gap between germline ends came to 12 bases. From germline, CDR1 is GTSNPN and CDR2 SVGIG (reference sequence). Authors' methods: Nucleated cell number was recorded as an estimate derived from reference gene primer amplification. The protocol was immunoSEQ multiplex PCR, while the TCRdb copy is restricted to in-frame clones and leaves out a portion. That table is the source of V, J and clone size, and D and trimming were worked out from the DNA. The sample records about 300,000 clones, about 89% being singletons. Recovered status in Cohort 3 required two negative PCRs, clearance, or symptom resolution.

This TCR derives from a woman aged 40 to 55 who had recovered from COVID-19. The chain joins TRBV30 to TRBJ1-3, with D possibly being TRBD1 (6 bases). Sequencing input: PBMCs or T cells enriched from blood (not recorded which). In nucleotides, the CDR3 is TGTGCCTGGAGTGTCTTAGGACAGTTCTCTGGAAACACCATATATTTT. It translates to CAWSVLGQFSGNTIYF.